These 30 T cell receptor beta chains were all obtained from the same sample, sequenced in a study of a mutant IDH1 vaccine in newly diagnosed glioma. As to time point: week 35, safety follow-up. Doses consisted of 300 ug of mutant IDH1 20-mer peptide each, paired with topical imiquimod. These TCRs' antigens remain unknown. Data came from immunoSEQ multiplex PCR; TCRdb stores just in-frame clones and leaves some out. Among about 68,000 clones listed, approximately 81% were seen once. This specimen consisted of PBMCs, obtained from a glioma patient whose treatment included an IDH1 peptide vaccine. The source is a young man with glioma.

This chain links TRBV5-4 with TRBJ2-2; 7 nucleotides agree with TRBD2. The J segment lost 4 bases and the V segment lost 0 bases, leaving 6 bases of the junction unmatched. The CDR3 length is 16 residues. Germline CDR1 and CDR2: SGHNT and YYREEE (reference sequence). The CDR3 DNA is TGTGCCAGCAGCTTGGAGCTGGGAGGGGTCACCGGGGAGCTGTTTTTT. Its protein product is CASSLELGGVTGELFF.

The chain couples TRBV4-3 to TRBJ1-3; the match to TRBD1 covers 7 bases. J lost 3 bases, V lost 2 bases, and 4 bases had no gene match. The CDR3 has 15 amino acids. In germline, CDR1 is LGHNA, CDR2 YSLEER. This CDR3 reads CASSQTGDYGNTIYF. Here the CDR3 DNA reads TGCGCCAGCAGCCAAACAGGGGATTATGGAAACACCATATATTTT.

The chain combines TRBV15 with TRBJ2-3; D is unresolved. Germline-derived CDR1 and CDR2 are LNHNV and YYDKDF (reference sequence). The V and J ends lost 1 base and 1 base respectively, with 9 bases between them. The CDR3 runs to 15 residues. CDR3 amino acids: CATSRGLPGTDTQYF. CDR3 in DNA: TGTGCCACCAGCAGAGGGCTTCCTGGCACAGATACGCAGTATTTT.

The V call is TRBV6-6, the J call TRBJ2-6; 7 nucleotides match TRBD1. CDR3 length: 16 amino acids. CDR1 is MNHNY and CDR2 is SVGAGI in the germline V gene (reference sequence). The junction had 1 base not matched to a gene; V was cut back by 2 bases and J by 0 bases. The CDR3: CASSYDRDSGANVLTF. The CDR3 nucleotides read TGTGCCAGCAGTTACGACAGGGACTCTGGGGCCAACGTCCTGACTTTC.

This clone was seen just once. The chain's CDR3 is CASSVLGTGGRNEQYF. The CDR3 DNA sequence: TGTGCCAGCAGCGTATTGGGGACAGGGGGCAGGAACGAGCAGTACTTC. The chain carries TRBV9 and TRBJ2-7; TRBD1 matches 12 bases. Germline values: CDR1 SGDLS, CDR2 YYNGEE. CDR3 size: 16 residues. The junction had 7 bases not matched to a gene; V was cut back by 1 base and J by 5 bases.

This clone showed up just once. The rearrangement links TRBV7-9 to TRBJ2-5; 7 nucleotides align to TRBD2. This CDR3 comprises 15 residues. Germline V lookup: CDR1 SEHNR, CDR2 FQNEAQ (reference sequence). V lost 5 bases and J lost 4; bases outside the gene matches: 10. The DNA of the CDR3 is TGTGCCAGCAGCGAGAAGACTAGCTCGAGAGAGACCCAGTACTTC. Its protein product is CASSEKTSSRETQYF.

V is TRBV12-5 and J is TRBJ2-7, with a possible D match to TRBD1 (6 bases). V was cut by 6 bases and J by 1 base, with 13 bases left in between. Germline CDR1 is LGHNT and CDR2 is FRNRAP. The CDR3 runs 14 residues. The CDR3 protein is CASGPVDRSYEQYF. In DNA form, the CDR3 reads TGTGCTAGTGGGCCCGTGGACAGATCCTACGAGCAGTACTTC.

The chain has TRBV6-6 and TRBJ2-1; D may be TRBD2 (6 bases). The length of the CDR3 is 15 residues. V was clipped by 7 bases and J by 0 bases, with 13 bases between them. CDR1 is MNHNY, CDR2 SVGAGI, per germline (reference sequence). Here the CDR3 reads CASTRRGSSYNEQFF. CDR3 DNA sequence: TGTGCCAGCACACGACGGGGGAGCTCCTACAATGAGCAGTTCTTC.

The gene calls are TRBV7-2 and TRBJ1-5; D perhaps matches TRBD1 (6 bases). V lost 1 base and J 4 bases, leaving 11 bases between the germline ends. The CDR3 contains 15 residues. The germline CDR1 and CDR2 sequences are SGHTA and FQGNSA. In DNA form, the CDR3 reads TGTGCCAGCAGCTTAGTGGACAGTAGTAATCAGCCCCAGCATTTT. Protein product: CASSLVDSSNQPQHF.

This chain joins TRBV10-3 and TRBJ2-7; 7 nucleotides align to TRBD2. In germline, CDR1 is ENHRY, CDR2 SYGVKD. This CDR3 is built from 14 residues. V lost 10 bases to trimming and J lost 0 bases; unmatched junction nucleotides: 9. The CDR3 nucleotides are TGTGCCACCATTGCGGGGGTCGTCTCCTACGAGCAGTACTTC. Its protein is CATIAGVVSYEQYF.

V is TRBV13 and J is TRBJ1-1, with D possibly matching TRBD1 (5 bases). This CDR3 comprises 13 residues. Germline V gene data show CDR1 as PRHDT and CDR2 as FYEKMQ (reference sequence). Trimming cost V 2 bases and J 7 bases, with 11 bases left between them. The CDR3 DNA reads TGTGCCAGCAGCTTACCCGGGGGAGGTGAAGCTTTCTTT. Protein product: CASSLPGGGEAFF.

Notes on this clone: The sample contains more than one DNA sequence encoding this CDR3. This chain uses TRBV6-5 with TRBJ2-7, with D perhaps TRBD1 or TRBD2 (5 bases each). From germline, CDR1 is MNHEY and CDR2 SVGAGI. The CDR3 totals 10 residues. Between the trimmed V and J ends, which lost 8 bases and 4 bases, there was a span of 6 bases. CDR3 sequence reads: CASGTYEQYF. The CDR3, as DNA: TGTGCCAGCGGGACGTACGAGCAGTACTTC.

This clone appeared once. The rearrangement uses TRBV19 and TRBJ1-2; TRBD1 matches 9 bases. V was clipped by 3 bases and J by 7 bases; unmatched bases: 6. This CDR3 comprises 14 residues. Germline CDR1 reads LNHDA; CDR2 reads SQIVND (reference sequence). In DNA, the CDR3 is TGTGCCAGTAGTATTACTGGACAGGGGTCTGGCTACACCTTC. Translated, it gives CASSITGQGSGYTF.

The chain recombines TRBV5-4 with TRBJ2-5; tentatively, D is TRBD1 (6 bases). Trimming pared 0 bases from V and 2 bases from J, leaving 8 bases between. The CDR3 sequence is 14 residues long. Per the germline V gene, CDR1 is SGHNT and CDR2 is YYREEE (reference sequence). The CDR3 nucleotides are TGTGCCAGCAGCTTGGGGACAGCACAAGAGACCCAGTACTTC. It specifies CASSLGTAQETQYF.

CDR3 region: CASSVGGLAGDYEQYF. The CDR3 DNA is TGTGCCAGCAGCGTAGGCGGACTAGCGGGAGACTACGAGCAGTACTTC. The rearrangement links TRBV9 to TRBJ2-7; 13 bases are a match to TRBD2. CDR1 is SGDLS and CDR2 is YYNGEE in the germline V gene. There are 16 residues in the CDR3. With V trimmed by 0 bases and J by 3 bases, 3 bases remained unmatched.

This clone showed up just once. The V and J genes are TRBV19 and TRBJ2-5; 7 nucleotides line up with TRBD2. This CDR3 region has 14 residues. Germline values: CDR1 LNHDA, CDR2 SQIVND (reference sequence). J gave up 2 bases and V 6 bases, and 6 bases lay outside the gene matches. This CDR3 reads CASSLRGRQETQYF. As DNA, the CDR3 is TGTGCCAGTAGCCTGCGGGGGAGACAAGAGACCCAGTACTTC.

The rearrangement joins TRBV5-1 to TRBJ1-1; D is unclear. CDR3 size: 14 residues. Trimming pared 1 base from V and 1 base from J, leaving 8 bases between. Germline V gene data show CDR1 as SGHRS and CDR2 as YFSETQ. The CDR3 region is CASSLSTRNTEAFF. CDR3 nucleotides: TGCGCCAGCAGCTTGTCTACGCGGAACACTGAAGCTTTCTTT.

CDR3 coding DNA: TGTGCCAGCAGCTTAGACCTGGGGTCCAACACTGAAGCTTTCTTT. Amino acids: CASSLDLGSNTEAFF. This chain links TRBV7-9 with TRBJ1-1, with unresolved D. V was shortened by 1 base and J by 2 bases, with 11 bases between the two germline ends. The V gene's germline CDR1 is SEHNR and CDR2 FQNEAQ (reference sequence). The CDR3 loop spans 15 amino acids.

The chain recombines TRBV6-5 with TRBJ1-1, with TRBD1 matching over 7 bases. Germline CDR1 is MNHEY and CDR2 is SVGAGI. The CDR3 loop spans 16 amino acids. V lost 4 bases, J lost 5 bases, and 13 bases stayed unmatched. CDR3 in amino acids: CASSFIQGSLETEAFF. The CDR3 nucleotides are TGTGCCAGCAGTTTTATACAGGGGTCCCTGGAGACTGAAGCTTTCTTT.

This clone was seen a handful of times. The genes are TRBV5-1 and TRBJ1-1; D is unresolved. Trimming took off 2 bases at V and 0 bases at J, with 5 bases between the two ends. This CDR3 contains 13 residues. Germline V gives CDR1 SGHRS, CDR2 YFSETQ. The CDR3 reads CASSFVVNTEAFF. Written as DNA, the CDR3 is TGCGCCAGCAGCTTTGTTGTGAACACTGAAGCTTTCTTT.

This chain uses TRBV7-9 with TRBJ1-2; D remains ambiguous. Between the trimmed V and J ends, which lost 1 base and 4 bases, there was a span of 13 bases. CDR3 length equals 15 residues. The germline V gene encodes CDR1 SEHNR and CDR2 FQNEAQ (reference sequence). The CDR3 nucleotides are TGTGCCAGCAGCTTAGTGCACGTAACCCTCTATGGCTACACCTTC. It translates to CASSLVHVTLYGYTF.

The CDR3 sequence is CASSVDPSSLQYF. CDR3 sequence (DNA): TGTGCCAGCAGCGTAGACCCCTCCAGTCTCCAGTACTTC. V gene TRBV9 combines with J gene TRBJ2-7; the D is unclear. The germline CDR1 and CDR2 sequences are SGDLS and YYNGEE. V gave up 0 bases and J gave up 10 bases, with 14 bases separating them. The CDR3 is 13 amino acids.

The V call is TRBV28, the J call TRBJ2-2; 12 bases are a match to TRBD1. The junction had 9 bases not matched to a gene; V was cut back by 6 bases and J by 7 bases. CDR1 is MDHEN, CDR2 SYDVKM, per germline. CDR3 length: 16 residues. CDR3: CASSSGTGGRVGELFF. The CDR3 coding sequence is TGTGCCAGCAGCTCCGGGACAGGGGGCAGAGTCGGGGAGCTGTTTTTT.

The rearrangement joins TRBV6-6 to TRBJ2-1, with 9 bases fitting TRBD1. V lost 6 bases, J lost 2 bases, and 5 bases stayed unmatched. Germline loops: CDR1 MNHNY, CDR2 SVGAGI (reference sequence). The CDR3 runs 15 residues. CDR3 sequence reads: CASSSDRGPYNEQFF. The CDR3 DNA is TGTGCCAGCAGCTCGGACAGGGGTCCCTACAATGAGCAGTTCTTC.

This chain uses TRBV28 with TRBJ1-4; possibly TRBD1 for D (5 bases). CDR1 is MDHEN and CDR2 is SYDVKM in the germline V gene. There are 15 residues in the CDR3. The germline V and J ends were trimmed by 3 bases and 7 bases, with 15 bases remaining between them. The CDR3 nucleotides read TGTGCCAGCAGTTTCGGGGGGGTACATAGTGAAAAACTGTTTTTT. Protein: CASSFGGVHSEKLFF.

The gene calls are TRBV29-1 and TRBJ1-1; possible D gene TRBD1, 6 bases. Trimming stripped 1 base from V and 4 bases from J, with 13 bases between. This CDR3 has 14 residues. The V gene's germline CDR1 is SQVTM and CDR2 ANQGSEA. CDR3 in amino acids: CSVEGPGVGTEAFF. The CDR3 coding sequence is TGCAGCGTTGAAGGGCCAGGGGTGGGCACTGAAGCTTTCTTT. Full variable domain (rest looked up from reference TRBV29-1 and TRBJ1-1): SAVISQKPSRDICQRGTSLTIQCQVDSQVTMMFWYRQQPGQSLTLIATANQGSEATYESGFVIDKFPISRPNLTFSTLTVSNMSPEDSSIYLCSVEGPGVGTEAFFGQGTRLTVV.

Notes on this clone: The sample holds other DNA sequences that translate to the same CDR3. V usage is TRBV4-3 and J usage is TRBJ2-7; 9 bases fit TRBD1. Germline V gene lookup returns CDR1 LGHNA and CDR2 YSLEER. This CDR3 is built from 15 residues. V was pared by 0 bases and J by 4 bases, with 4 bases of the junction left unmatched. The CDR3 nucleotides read TGCGCCAGCAGCCAAGAGCGGGACAGGGCATACGAGCAGTACTTC. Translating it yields CASSQERDRAYEQYF.

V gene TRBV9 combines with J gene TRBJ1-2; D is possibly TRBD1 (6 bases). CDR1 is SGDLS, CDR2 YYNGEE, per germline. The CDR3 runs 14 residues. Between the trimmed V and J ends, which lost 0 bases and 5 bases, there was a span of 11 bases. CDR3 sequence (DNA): TGTGCCAGCAGCGTAGGAGGGGGTTCGTATGGCTACACCTTC. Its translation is CASSVGGGSYGYTF.

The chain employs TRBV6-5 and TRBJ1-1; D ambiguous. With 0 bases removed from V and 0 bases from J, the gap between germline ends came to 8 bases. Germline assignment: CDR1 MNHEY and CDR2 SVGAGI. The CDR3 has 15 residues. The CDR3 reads CASSYSWDMNTEAFF. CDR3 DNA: TGTGCCAGCAGTTACTCATGGGATATGAACACTGAAGCTTTCTTT.

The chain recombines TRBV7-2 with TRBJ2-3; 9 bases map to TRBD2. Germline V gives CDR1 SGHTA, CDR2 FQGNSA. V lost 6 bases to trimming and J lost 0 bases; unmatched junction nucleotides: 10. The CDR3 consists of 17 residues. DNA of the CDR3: TGTGCCAGCAGTACTTGGCGGGAGGGCCCTAGCACAGATACGCAGTATTTT. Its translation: CASSTWREGPSTDTQYF.